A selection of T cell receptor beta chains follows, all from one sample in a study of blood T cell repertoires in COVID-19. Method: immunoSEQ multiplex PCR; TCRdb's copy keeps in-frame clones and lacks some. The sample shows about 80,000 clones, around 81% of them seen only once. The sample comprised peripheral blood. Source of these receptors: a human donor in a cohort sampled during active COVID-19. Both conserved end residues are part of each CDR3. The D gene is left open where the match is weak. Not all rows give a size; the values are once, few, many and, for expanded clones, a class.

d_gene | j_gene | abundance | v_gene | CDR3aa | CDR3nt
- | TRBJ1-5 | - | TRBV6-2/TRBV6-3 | CASSTRGNGQPQHF | TGTGCCAGCAGCACCAGGGGAAATGGGCAGCCCCAGCATTTT
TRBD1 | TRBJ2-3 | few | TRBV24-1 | CATSEPLQGARDTQYF | TGTGCCACCAGTGAACCTTTACAGGGGGCTAGAGATACGCAGTATTTT
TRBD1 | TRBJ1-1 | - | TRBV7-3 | CASSAQGARTEAFF | TGTGCCAGCAGCGCCCAGGGGGCGCGTACTGAAGCTTTCTTT
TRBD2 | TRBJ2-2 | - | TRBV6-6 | CASSFSGRGTGELFF | TGTGCCAGCAGTTTCAGCGGGAGAGGTACCGGGGAGCTGTTTTTT
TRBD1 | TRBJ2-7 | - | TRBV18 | CASSPSYGTAEPYEQYF | TGTGCCAGCTCACCAAGTTACGGGACAGCGGAACCCTACGAGCAGTACTTC
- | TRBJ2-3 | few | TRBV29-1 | CRVPLRPDTQYF | TGCAGGGTCCCCCTGAGGCCAGATACGCAGTATTTT
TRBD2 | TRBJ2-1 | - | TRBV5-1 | CASSLGSGSFNEQFF | TGCGCCAGCAGCTTGGGTAGCGGGAGTTTCAATGAGCAGTTCTTC
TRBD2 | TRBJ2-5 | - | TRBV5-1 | CASSSWPAGGETQYF | TGCGCCAGCAGCTCCTGGCCAGCGGGGGGAGAGACCCAGTACTTC
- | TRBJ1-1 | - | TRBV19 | CASSIEGQGRTEAFF | TGTGCCAGTAGTATAGAGGGGCAGGGAAGAACTGAAGCTTTCTTT
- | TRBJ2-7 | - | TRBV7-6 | CASSAGVTASYEQYF | TGTGCCAGCAGCGCAGGGGTCACCGCCTCCTACGAGCAGTACTTC
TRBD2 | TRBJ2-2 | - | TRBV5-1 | CASSPARTSGDLGRGTGELFF | TGCGCCAGCAGCCCTGCCAGGACTAGCGGGGACCTAGGGCGTGGCACCGGGGAGCTGTTTTTT
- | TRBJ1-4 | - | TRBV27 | CASSPSRSGGEKLFF | TGTGCCAGCAGTCCCTCAAGGTCCGGGGGAGAAAAACTGTTTTTT
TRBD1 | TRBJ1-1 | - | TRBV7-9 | CAVIGTTGEAFF | TGTGCCGTCATAGGGACGACAGGGGAAGCTTTCTTT
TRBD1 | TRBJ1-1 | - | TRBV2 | CASSDTGQGGTEAFF | TGTGCCAGCAGTGACACGGGACAGGGCGGTACTGAAGCTTTCTTT
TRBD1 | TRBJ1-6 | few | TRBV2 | CASSKEQGDNSPLHF | TGTGCCAGCAGTAAGGAACAGGGGGATAATTCACCCCTCCACTTT
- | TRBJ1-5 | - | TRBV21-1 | CASSKGDLGRDYFSCPKSAQHF | TGTGCCAGCAGCAAAGGGGACCTGGGCAGGGACTATTTCTCCTGTCCCAAATCAGCCCAGCATTTT
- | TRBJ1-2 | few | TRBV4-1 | CASSHNIPAALSGYGYTF | TGCGCCAGCAGCCACAATATCCCGGCGGCTCTAAGTGGCTATGGCTACACCTTC
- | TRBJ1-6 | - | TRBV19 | CASRNQGLWDSPLHF | TGTGCCAGCCGAAACCAGGGACTCTGGGATTCACCCCTCCACTTT
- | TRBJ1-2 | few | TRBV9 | CASSGLQEHYGYTF | TGTGCCAGCAGCGGATTACAGGAGCACTATGGCTACACCTTC
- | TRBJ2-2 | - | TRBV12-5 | CASGFAGELFF | TGTGCTAGTGGTTTCGCCGGGGAGCTGTTTTTT
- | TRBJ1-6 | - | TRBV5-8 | CASSWERFDSPLHF | TGTGCCAGCAGCTGGGAGAGGTTCGATTCACCCCTCCACTTT
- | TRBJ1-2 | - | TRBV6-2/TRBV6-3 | CASSPRGGDGYTF | TGTGCCAGCAGCCCCCGGGGAGGGGATGGCTACACCTTC
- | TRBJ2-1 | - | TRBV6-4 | CASSDSGLPYNEQFF | TGTGCCAGCAGTGACTCGGGGCTTCCCTACAATGAGCAGTTCTTC
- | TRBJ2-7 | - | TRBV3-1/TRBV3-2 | CASSAGTGPIEQYF | TGTGCCAGCAGCGCCGGCACAGGTCCCATCGAGCAGTACTTC
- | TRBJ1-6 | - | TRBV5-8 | CASNSVSNSPLHF | TGTGCCAGCAATAGTGTCTCCAATTCACCCCTCCACTTT
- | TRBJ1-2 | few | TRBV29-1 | CSVEDWRAIGGYTF | TGCAGCGTTGAAGATTGGCGGGCAATCGGGGGCTACACCTTC
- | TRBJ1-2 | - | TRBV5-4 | CASSLDQYYGYTF | TGTGCCAGCAGCTTGGATCAGTACTATGGCTACACCTTC
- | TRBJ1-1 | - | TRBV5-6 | CASSLVDPGGAFF | TGTGCCAGCAGCTTGGTCGACCCCGGGGGAGCTTTCTTT
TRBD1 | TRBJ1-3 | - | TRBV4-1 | CASSPGTGSGNTIYF | TGCGCCAGCAGTCCCGGGACAGGTAGTGGAAACACCATATATTTT
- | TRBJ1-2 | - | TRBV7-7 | CATHGGVCYGYTF | TGTGCCACCCACGGGGGGGTATGCTATGGCTACACCTTC
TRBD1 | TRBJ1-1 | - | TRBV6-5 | CATSGGNLVTEAFF | TGTGCCACATCAGGGGGCAACCTGGTCACTGAAGCTTTCTTT
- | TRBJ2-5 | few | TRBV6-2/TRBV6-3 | CASSYPGTQYF | TGTGCCAGCAGTTACCCAGGGACCCAGTACTTC
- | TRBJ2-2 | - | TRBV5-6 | CASSSRLRTEFTGELFF | TGTGCCAGCAGCTCCCGGCTGAGGACAGAATTCACCGGGGAGCTGTTTTTT
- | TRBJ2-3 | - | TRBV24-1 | CATSRNRARTDTQYF | TGTGCCACCAGCAGAAACAGGGCCCGGACAGATACGCAGTATTTT
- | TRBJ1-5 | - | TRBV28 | CAIRNTGPFNQPQHF | TGTGCCATCCGTAATACAGGGCCCTTCAATCAGCCCCAGCATTTT
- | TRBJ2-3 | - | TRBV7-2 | CASSPFAGASDTQYF | TGTGCCAGCAGCCCCTTCGCGGGGGCGTCAGATACGCAGTATTTT
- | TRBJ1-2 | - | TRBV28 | CASSLPGRNYGYTF | TGTGCCAGCAGCCTTCCCGGGAGAAACTATGGCTACACCTTC
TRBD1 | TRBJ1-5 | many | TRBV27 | CASTTGTGGNQPQHF | TGTGCCAGCACCACTGGGACAGGGGGCAATCAGCCCCAGCATTTT
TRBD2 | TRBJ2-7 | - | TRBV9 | CASSAPRGSGSSYEQYF | TGTGCCAGCAGCGCCCCTCGCGGGAGCGGAAGCTCCTACGAGCAGTACTTC
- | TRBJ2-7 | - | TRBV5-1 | CASSFPSPYEQYF | TGCGCCAGCAGCTTCCCCTCTCCCTACGAGCAGTACTTC
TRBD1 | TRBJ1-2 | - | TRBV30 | CAWSSGTGGFGYTF | TGTGCCTGGAGTTCCGGGACAGGGGGCTTTGGCTACACCTTC